A selection of T cell receptor beta chains follows, all from one sample in a study of blood T cell repertoires in COVID-19. Clones were sequenced by immunoSEQ multiplex PCR, and TCRdb holds only the in-frame ones, with some missing. This table holds around 130,000 clones, roughly 71% found once. The sequenced sample was peripheral blood. The receptor source for this set is a man aged 80 or over with acute or convalescent COVID-19. The CDR3 runs from the conserved cysteine through the conserved F or W. Each record gives: V gene, D gene, J gene, clone size, CDR3 DNA, CDR3 protein. The D gene is left open where the match is weak. The size entry is marked missing in some rows and otherwise reads once, few, many or a size class.

>TRBV10-3|TRBD1|TRBJ2-4|.
TGTGCCATCAGCCTAGGGACAGTTCAGTACTTC
CAISLGTVQYF
>TRBV27|.|TRBJ2-7|.
TGTGCCAGCTCGAATCGAGGACAAACGTACGAGCAGTACTTC
CASSNRGQTYEQYF
>TRBV21-1|.|TRBJ1-6|many
TGTGCCAGCAGCAAACAGGGACTGGATAGAGAATCCTATAATTCACCCCTCCACTTT
CASSKQGLDRESYNSPLHF
>TRBV4-1|TRBD1|TRBJ1-2|.
TGCGCCAGCAGCGACAGGGACCTCGCTAACTATGGCTACACCTTC
CASSDRDLANYGYTF
>TRBV4-2|.|TRBJ2-3|.
TGTGCCAGCAGCCAAGGCGTAGACTACCGAGCCACAGATACGCAGTATTTT
CASSQGVDYRATDTQYF
>TRBV7-6|.|TRBJ2-2|.
TGTGCCAGCAGCCCCCAGGCAACGAACACCGGGGAGCTGTTTTTT
CASSPQATNTGELFF
>TRBV7-6|TRBD1|TRBJ1-1|.
TGTGCCAGCAGCCCCCGACAGGGCACTAACACTGAAGCTTTCTTT
CASSPRQGTNTEAFF
>TRBV7-9|TRBD2|TRBJ2-5|.
TGTGCCAGCAGCCGGACTAGCGGGGGCCAAGAGACCCAGTACTTC
CASSRTSGGQETQYF
>TRBV3-1/TRBV3-2|TRBD1|TRBJ1-1|.
TGTGCCAGCAGCCAAGTTGGTGGGACAGGGACTGAAGCTTTCTTT
CASSQVGGTGTEAFF
>TRBV7-8|TRBD1|TRBJ1-6|.
TGTGCCAGCAGCTTCCCCCGGGACAGGGGCCGCGGGAATTCACCCCTCCACTTT
CASSFPRDRGRGNSPLHF
>TRBV6-5|TRBD1|TRBJ1-4|few
TGTGCCACCCAACATCGACAGGGCGGGTTCGAAAAACTGTTTTTT
CATQHRQGGFEKLFF
>TRBV23-1|TRBD1|TRBJ2-2|once
TGCGCCAGCAGCATGGGACAGATGAACACCGGGGAGCTGTTTTTT
CASSMGQMNTGELFF
>TRBV9|TRBD1|TRBJ1-1|.
TGTGCCAGCAGCGCCCTACCGGGACAGGGAGGCACTGAAGCTTTCTTT
CASSALPGQGGTEAFF
>TRBV5-1|TRBD1|TRBJ1-1|.
TGCGCCAGCGCTCCGGGACAGCCCATGAACACTGAAGCTTTCTTT
CASAPGQPMNTEAFF
>TRBV5-5|.|TRBJ1-2|.
TGTGCCAGCAGCTTGGGAAGAACCGGGACTTCTTATGGCTACACCTTC
CASSLGRTGTSYGYTF
>TRBV3-1/TRBV3-2|TRBD2|TRBJ2-3|.
TGTGCCAGCAGCCACGCAGGACTAGCGGGGGGGATGGGCACAGATACGCAGTATTTT
CASSHAGLAGGMGTDTQYF
>TRBV5-1|.|TRBJ2-1|.
TGCGCCAGCAGCTGGGGTCGCGGCGGGGAGTCTTTAAATGAGCAGTTCTTC
CASSWGRGGESLNEQFF
>TRBV18|.|TRBJ1-4|.
TGTGCCAGCTCACCCCCCCTGCCAGGAAATCCGAGAGAAAAACTGTTTTTT
CASSPPLPGNPREKLFF
>TRBV28|.|TRBJ1-6|.
TGTGCCAGCAGTCCCTCACTAGGATCACCCCTCCACTTT
CASSPSLGSPLHF
>TRBV4-3|TRBD2|TRBJ2-5|.
TGCGCCAGCAGCCACGCACTAGCGGGGGTGCTTCGGGAAGAGACCCAGTACTTC
CASSHALAGVLREETQYF
>TRBV21-1|.|TRBJ2-7|.
TGTGCCAGTTCCGGGACACTCAACAGCAAACCCTACGAGCAGTACTTC
CASSGTLNSKPYEQYF
>TRBV2|TRBD1|TRBJ2-7|.
TGTGCCAGCAATGGCGGGACAGGAGCCTACGAGCAGTACTTC
CASNGGTGAYEQYF
>TRBV9|.|TRBJ2-5|.
TGTGCCAGCAGCGTAAACATCGGCGCGGGGGAGACCCAGTACTTC
CASSVNIGAGETQYF
>TRBV27|TRBD1|TRBJ2-7|few
TGTGCCAGCAGTTTATCCGGACAGGGTTGGCGCTACGAGCAGTACTTC
CASSLSGQGWRYEQYF
>TRBV7-9|TRBD2|TRBJ2-7|.
TGTGCCAGCAGCTCCAGCGGGACCTCCTACGAGCAGTACTTC
CASSSSGTSYEQYF
>TRBV11-2|.|TRBJ1-4|few
TGTGCCAGCAGCGTTACGGGGGGTATGGCTAATGAAAAACTGTTTTTT
CASSVTGGMANEKLFF
>TRBV9|.|TRBJ2-3|few
TGTGCCAGCAGCGTAGATAACACAGATACGCAGTATTTT
CASSVDNTDTQYF
>TRBV5-1|TRBD1|TRBJ1-6|few
TGCGCCAGCAGCTGGACAGGGCAGAATTCACCCCTCCACTTT
CASSWTGQNSPLHF
>TRBV4-3|.|TRBJ1-5|.
TGCGCCAGCAGCCAAGGTCCAAATAGCAATCAGCCCCAGCATTTT
CASSQGPNSNQPQHF
>TRBV15|TRBD2|TRBJ2-1|.
TGTGCCACCAGCAGAGATAAAGCGGGGGCCCCTCTGGGGCAGTTCTTC
CATSRDKAGAPLGQFF
>TRBV28|.|TRBJ2-7|.
TGTGCCAGCAATACCGGGACACCCTATTACGAGCAGTACTTC
CASNTGTPYYEQYF
>TRBV7-9|TRBD1|TRBJ2-7|.
TGTGCCAGCAGCGCTCGGGACAGGGGTACCTACGAGCAGTACTTC
CASSARDRGTYEQYF
>TRBV7-3|.|TRBJ1-1|.
TGTGCCAGCAGCTTATACGGGAACACTGAAGCTTTCTTT
CASSLYGNTEAFF
>TRBV11-2|TRBD1|TRBJ1-1|.
TGTGCCAGCAGCGGCCGGGACAGGGGAGGAGCTTTCTTT
CASSGRDRGGAFF
>TRBV5-6|.|TRBJ2-7|.
TGTGCCAGCAGCTTGGGGGCAGGGTTTGCGTACGAGCAGTACTTC
CASSLGAGFAYEQYF
>TRBV5-1|TRBD1|TRBJ2-7|.
TGCGCCAGCAGCCAAAGACCGGGACAGGGAAAGATAGCCTACGAGCAGTACTTC
CASSQRPGQGKIAYEQYF
>TRBV4-2|.|TRBJ1-4|.
TGTGCCAGCAGCCGAGAACAGGGATTTAATGAAAAACTGTTTTTT
CASSREQGFNEKLFF
>TRBV27|.|TRBJ1-5|.
TGTGCCAGCAGTGGATCAGGGAATAGCAATCAGCCCCAGCATTTT
CASSGSGNSNQPQHF
>TRBV3-1/TRBV3-2|.|TRBJ1-5|.
TGTGCCAGCAGCCAACGCGGGGGAGGCGAGCCCCAGCATTTT
CASSQRGGGEPQHF